A selection of T cell receptor beta chains follows, all from one sample in a study of somatic mutations in cytotoxic T cells in rheumatoid arthritis. Using immunoSEQ multiplex PCR, the repertoire was profiled, and TCRdb retains in-frame clones only, with some absent. Among 10,000 or so clones listed, 70% to 75% were seen once. The source material was CD8+ T cells sorted from blood. These receptors were collected from an adult with rheumatoid arthritis. The CDR3 runs from the conserved cysteine through the conserved F or W. The order of the fields is V gene, clone size, J gene, D gene, CDR3 length, CDR3 DNA, CDR3 protein. A D gene is named only where the DNA matches it firmly. The listing skips clone size in some rows; elsewhere it reads once, few, many or a size class.

TRBV28	medium-sized	TRBJ1-5	.	15	TGTGCCAGCAGTCCCCAGGGAGTATTCGGTCAGCCCCAGCATTTT	CASSPQGVFGQPQHF
TRBV7-9	.	TRBJ1-1	.	14	TGTGCCAGCAGCTTAGAGGGGGGACGCACTGAAGCTTTCTTT	CASSLEGGRTEAFF
TRBV7-3	.	TRBJ1-3	TRBD1	15	TGTGCCACCTGGGTATCTCAGGGGGCTGGAAACACCATATATTTT	CATWVSQGAGNTIYF
TRBV4-2	.	TRBJ2-3	TRBD2	16	TGTGCCAGCAGCCAAGATGGAGCGGGGGGGTCAGATACGCAGTATTTT	CASSQDGAGGSDTQYF
TRBV25-1	.	TRBJ2-7	TRBD1	14	TGTGCCAGCAGTGCAGACAGGGGGCACTACGAGCAGTACTTC	CASSADRGHYEQYF
TRBV6-5	.	TRBJ2-1	TRBD1	15	TGTGCCAGCAGTTACGGGCAGGGGGCCTACAATGAGCAGTTCTTC	CASSYGQGAYNEQFF
TRBV2	.	TRBJ2-2	TRBD1	17	TGTGCCAGCAGAAGTGGACCGGGACAGGTTTACACCGGGGAGCTGTTTTTT	CASRSGPGQVYTGELFF
TRBV9	.	TRBJ2-1	.	11	TGTGCCAGCAGCGCGAACAATGAGCAGTTCTTC	CASSANNEQFF
TRBV19	.	TRBJ1-2	.	10	TGTGCCAGTACCAGGTATGGCTACACCTTC	CASTRYGYTF
TRBV11-3	.	TRBJ2-1	.	12	TGTGCCAGCAGCCTCCAATACAATGAGCAGTTCTTC	CASSLQYNEQFF
TRBV19	.	TRBJ1-1	.	12	TGTGCCAGCCGAGTAGGTGCCACTGAAGCTTTCTTT	CASRVGATEAFF
TRBV7-8	.	TRBJ1-1	.	14	TGTGCCAGCAGCCATTGGGGGGGAGGCACTGAAGCTTTCTTT	CASSHWGGGTEAFF
TRBV7-9	.	TRBJ2-5	.	15	TGTGCCAGCAGCATGATCTGGGGTTTTCAAGAGACCCAGTACTTC	CASSMIWGFQETQYF
TRBV4-1	.	TRBJ2-7	.	11	TGCGCCCAGCCAGGGGCCTACGAGCAGTACTTC	CAQPGAYEQYF
TRBV4-3	.	TRBJ2-5	TRBD1	15	TGCGCCAGCAGCCGAGAAACAGGGGGCTGGGAGACCCAGTACTTC	CASSRETGGWETQYF
TRBV28	.	TRBJ1-1	.	15	TGTGCCAGCAGCCCGAAAATCACAGGGCTTTTTGAAGCTTTCTTT	CASSPKITGLFEAFF
TRBV2	.	TRBJ2-1	.	13	TGTGCCAGCAGGGTGATGGGCCCCGATGAGCAGTTCTTC	CASRVMGPDEQFF
TRBV6-6	.	TRBJ1-3	.	15	TGTGCCAGCAGTTACTCGGGGACACCTGGAAACACCATATATTTT	CASSYSGTPGNTIYF
TRBV9	once	TRBJ2-3	.	15	TGTGCCAGCAGCGTAGTGGCTAACCACGGGGATACGCAGTATTTT	CASSVVANHGDTQYF
TRBV4-3	.	TRBJ2-3	.	16	TGCGCCAGCAGCCAAGCGGTAGCAGCTAGCACAGATACGCAGTATTTT	CASSQAVAASTDTQYF
TRBV9	.	TRBJ2-4	TRBD2	16	TGTGCCAGCAGCGTGGAGCCTAGCGGGGGCTTAAACATTCAGTACTTC	CASSVEPSGGLNIQYF
TRBV30	few	TRBJ1-5	.	11	TGTGCGCAGCGAAGGTCTCAGCCCCAGCATTTT	CAQRRSQPQHF
TRBV6-5	.	TRBJ1-6	.	12	TGTGCCAGCGGATCCTCGGGACTTCTCCTCCACTTT	CASGSSGLLLHF
TRBV19	.	TRBJ2-1	.	14	TGTGCCAGTAGTTTGGGTGTCTGGGGGAATGAGCAGTTCTTC	CASSLGVWGNEQFF
TRBV28	.	TRBJ1-2	TRBD1	16	TGTGCCAGCAGTCCACGGACAGGGAGGGAAGGCTATGGCTACACCTTC	CASSPRTGREGYGYTF
TRBV7-9	medium-sized	TRBJ1-1	TRBD1	13	TGTGCCAGCGCGGGACAGGGTATGACTGAAGCTTTCTTT	CASAGQGMTEAFF
TRBV7-7	.	TRBJ2-5	.	15	TGTGCTAGCAGCCCAATGTCCAGGTTACAAGAGACCCAGTACTTC	CASSPMSRLQETQYF
TRBV20-1	.	TRBJ2-1	TRBD2	11	TGCGGGGGACTAGTCCTCTATGAGCAGTTCTTC	CGGLVLYEQFF
TRBV13	.	TRBJ1-3	.	12	TGTGCCAGCAGCTCAGAGGGGGACACCATATATTTT	CASSSEGDTIYF
TRBV2	.	TRBJ2-5	TRBD2	15	TGTGCCAGCACGAGAGTAGCGGGAGAACAAGAGACCCAGTACTTC	CASTRVAGEQETQYF
TRBV7-9	.	TRBJ1-1	.	18	TGTGCCAGCAGCTTACCCATTATGGGGGGCAGTATGAACACTGAAGCTTTCTTT	CASSLPIMGGSMNTEAFF
TRBV6-1	.	TRBJ2-1	.	13	TGTGCCAGCGCGGCTATTGCCAACTATGAGCAGTTCTTC	CASAAIANYEQFF
TRBV5-4	.	TRBJ2-5	.	13	TGTGCCAGCAGCTTATTCAACCAAGAGACCCAGTACTTC	CASSLFNQETQYF
TRBV4-3	.	TRBJ2-1	TRBD1	11	TGCGCCAGTTACAGGGGGAATGAGCAGTTCTTC	CASYRGNEQFF
TRBV19	.	TRBJ2-5	.	17	TGTGCCAGTAGGCCAACCGGTGGGGGGGGGCTTCCAGAGACCCAGTACTTC	CASRPTGGGGLPETQYF
TRBV9	.	TRBJ1-1	TRBD1	14	TGTGCCAGCAGCGAGGGGGACAGGAACACTGAAGCTTTCTTT	CASSEGDRNTEAFF
TRBV4-1	.	TRBJ1-4	.	16	TGCGCCAGCAGCCAAGCCCTAACTACAACTAATGAAAAACTGTTTTTT	CASSQALTTTNEKLFF
TRBV11-2	.	TRBJ2-7	TRBD1	14	TGTGCCAGTCAAATGGGGACAGCCTCCTACGAGCAGTACTTC	CASQMGTASYEQYF
TRBV4-3	.	TRBJ2-2	.	16	TGCGCCAGCAGCCAAGATGCTTATCAGAACACCGGGGAGCTGTTTTTT	CASSQDAYQNTGELFF
TRBV2	.	TRBJ1-1	.	13	TGTGCCAGCAGTGAATGGACCTACACTGAAGCTTTCTTT	CASSEWTYTEAFF
TRBV7-9	.	TRBJ2-1	TRBD2	15	TGTGCCAGCAGCGTCTCGCGGGGGGCCCGGCCTGAGCAGTTCTTC	CASSVSRGARPEQFF
TRBV12-5	.	TRBJ1-2	.	16	TGTGCTAGTGGTTCCAGCTCCGGGGGGTTGAACTATGGCTACACCTTC	CASGSSSGGLNYGYTF